Each of the 16 T cell receptor beta chains below was sequenced from the same sample in a study of blood T cell repertoires in COVID-19. Clones were read by immunoSEQ multiplex PCR, and TCRdb kept only the in-frame ones, dropping some. This sample has about 190,000 clones, with around 85% found just once. Sequencing was done on a sample of peripheral blood. These receptors were collected from a man aged 25-45 years with acute or convalescent COVID-19.

The chain couples TRBV5-1 to TRBJ2-1, with a possible D match to TRBD1 (6 bases). The CDR3 is 15 amino acids. V was trimmed by 8 bases and J by 11 bases, leaving 26 bases between them. The germline V gene encodes CDR1 SGHRS and CDR2 YFSETQ. The CDR3: CASRTDSTYNGKQFF. The CDR3 DNA follows: TGCGCCAGTAGGACGGACAGCACATATAACGGGAAGCAGTTCTTC.

The chain joins TRBV4-2 to TRBJ2-1, with 16 bases aligning to TRBD2. Germline assignment: CDR1 LGHNA and CDR2 YNFKEQ. The V and J ends lost 0 bases and 10 bases, in that order; junction bases with no gene match: 6. The CDR3 runs 17 residues. CDR3 region: CASSQDMRGLAGGEQFF. The DNA of the CDR3 is TGTGCCAGCAGCCAAGATATGAGGGGACTAGCGGGAGGGGAGCAGTTCTTC.

The rearrangement joins TRBV5-4 to TRBJ1-6; D possibly corresponds to TRBD1 (6 bases). V lost 6 bases and J lost 4, with 11 bases in between. Germline V gives CDR1 SGHNT, CDR2 YYREEE (reference sequence). CDR3 length equals 14 residues. CDR3 bases: TGTGCCAGCACCCTGGACAGTTATAATTCACCCCTCCACTTT. Protein sequence: CASTLDSYNSPLHF. The full variable domain, with the rest looked up from reference TRBV5-4 and TRBJ1-6, is ETGVTQSPTHLIKTRGQQVTLRCSSQSGHNTVSWYQQALGQGPQFIFQYYREEENGRGNFPPRFSGLQFPNYSSELNVNALELDDSALYLCASTLDSYNSPLHFGNGTRLTVT.

V and J are TRBV5-8 and TRBJ1-5; a weak D match, TRBD1 (6 bases). The V and J ends lost 3 bases and 7 bases respectively, with 11 bases between them. The CDR3 length is 13 residues. Germline V gene lookup returns CDR1 SGHTS and CDR2 YDEGEE. The CDR3 nucleotides read TGTGCCAGCAGCTCAGGGGTCAGACAGCCCCAGCATTTT. Translated: CASSSGVRQPQHF.

The chain carries TRBV23-1 and TRBJ1-2, with 8 bases that match TRBD1. TRBV23-1 is labeled an ORF, and its function is uncertain. The CDR3 consists of 15 residues. J gave up 2 bases and V 0 bases, and 2 bases lay outside the gene matches. CDR3 sequence (DNA): TGCGCCAGCAGTCAATCGGGACAGGTGAACTATGGCTACACCTTC. Residues: CASSQSGQVNYGYTF.

V gene TRBV27 combines with J gene TRBJ2-1, with TRBD2 matching over 8 bases. The CDR3 extends over 17 amino acids. Germline CDR1 is MNHEY and CDR2 is SMNVEV (reference sequence). With 3 bases clipped from V and 5 bases from J, the junction kept 12 bases outside the gene matches. In DNA form, the CDR3 reads TGTGCCAGCAGTTTCGTCTGGAGGGCGGGGGGCGACAATGAGCAGTTCTTC. Its translation is CASSFVWRAGGDNEQFF.

V is TRBV18 and J is TRBJ2-2; D is uncertain. The germline gives CDR1 KGHSH, CDR2 LQKENI. Trimming left V 4 bases short and J 4 bases short, with 16 bases between. The CDR3 is 16 residues long. This CDR3 is CASSRSGGQGTGELFF. The CDR3 nucleotides are TGTGCCAGCTCACGGTCGGGTGGTCAAGGCACCGGGGAGCTGTTTTTT.

The gene calls are TRBV18 and TRBJ1-2; the match to TRBD1 covers 10 bases. This CDR3 spans 15 amino acids. Germline CDR1 KGHSH, CDR2 LQKENI. With V trimmed by 1 base and J by 10 bases, 9 bases remained unmatched. CDR3 loop: CASSPRIGTGEPYTF. In DNA form, the CDR3 reads TGTGCCAGCTCACCACGAATCGGGACAGGGGAACCCTACACCTTC.

The chain is built from TRBV19 and TRBJ1-5; tentative D call: TRBD1 (6 bases). Germline CDR1 reads LNHDA; CDR2 reads SQIVND (reference sequence). The V gene lost 5 bases and the J gene lost 6 bases, with 11 bases spanning the gap. This CDR3 has 13 amino acids. The CDR3 region is CASSEQGSQPQHF. CDR3 coding DNA: TGTGCCAGTAGTGAACAGGGTTCTCAGCCCCAGCATTTT.

The rearrangement links TRBV28 to TRBJ2-7; 8 nucleotides line up with TRBD1. Trimming removed 7 bases from V and 6 bases from J; junction bases left unmatched: 17. Germline CDR1 reads MDHEN; CDR2 reads SYDVKM. This CDR3 has 16 residues. CDR3 residues: CASKSPTGRGRSEQYF. The CDR3 DNA reads as TGTGCCAGCAAGTCCCCTACGGGCAGGGGGCGAAGCGAGCAGTACTTC.

The chain combines TRBV7-9 with TRBJ1-2; a possible D gene is TRBD1 (6 bases). Trimming took 11 bases from V and 4 from J, leaving 14 bases between them. This CDR3 comprises 12 residues. Germline V gene sequence: CDR1 SEHNR, CDR2 FQNEAQ (reference sequence). The CDR3 is CAGQPTGYGYTF. In nucleotides, the CDR3 is TGTGCCGGCCAACCGACAGGCTATGGCTACACCTTC.

This chain uses TRBV29-1 with TRBJ2-2; 9 bases align to TRBD2. The CDR3 is 16 amino acids. The junction had 9 bases not matched to a gene; V was cut back by 4 bases and J by 3 bases. CDR1 SQVTM and CDR2 ANQGSEA come from the germline V gene. Here the CDR3 reads CSVVVRGGPYTGELFF. The DNA for the CDR3 is TGCAGCGTTGTGGTGCGGGGGGGGCCCTACACCGGGGAGCTGTTTTTT.

The chain uses TRBV2 and TRBJ2-7; tentative D call: TRBD2 (7 bases). This CDR3 spans 14 amino acids. Deletions cut 3 bases from V and 6 bases from J, with 15 bases between. Germline CDR1 and CDR2: SNHLY and FYNNEI. For the CDR3, the DNA is TGTGCCAGCAGTGAGTTGGGGGGGGCCGGCGAGCAGTACTTC. The encoded protein is CASSELGGAGEQYF.

Concerning this clone itself: Because it lacks the conserved phenylalanine or tryptophan at the end, this CDR3 is likely a read error. The limits of the CDR3 on the DNA are not certain, so only TCRdb's listed CDR3 is given. The chain is built from TRBV20-1 and TRBJ1-2; TRBD1, the D gene given by the table, was not confirmed from the DNA. In germline, CDR1 is DFQATT, CDR2 SNEGSKA (reference sequence). The CDR3 extends over 11 residues, inclusive of both ends. This chain's CDR3 is CSAIPSIRPTL.

The chain is built from TRBV18 and TRBJ1-4; a weak D match, TRBD1 (6 bases). CDR1 is KGHSH and CDR2 is LQKENI in the germline V gene. The CDR3 is 17 amino acids. V was pared by 5 bases and J by 0 bases, with 16 bases between. The CDR3 loop is CASSAGAGSTTNEKLFF. In DNA form, the CDR3 reads TGTGCCAGCTCAGCAGGGGCGGGCAGCACAACTAATGAAAAACTGTTTTTT.

The genes are TRBV18 and TRBJ1-2, with D tentatively TRBD1 (5 bases). The germline V gene has CDR1 KGHSH and CDR2 LQKENI. This CDR3 contains 16 residues. Trimming shortened V by 1 base and J by 7 bases, and 19 bases separated the two germline ends. The CDR3 DNA sequence: TGTGCCAGCTCACCACTGGACACATTATTTCTCCGTGGCTACACCTTC. Amino acid sequence: CASSPLDTLFLRGYTF.